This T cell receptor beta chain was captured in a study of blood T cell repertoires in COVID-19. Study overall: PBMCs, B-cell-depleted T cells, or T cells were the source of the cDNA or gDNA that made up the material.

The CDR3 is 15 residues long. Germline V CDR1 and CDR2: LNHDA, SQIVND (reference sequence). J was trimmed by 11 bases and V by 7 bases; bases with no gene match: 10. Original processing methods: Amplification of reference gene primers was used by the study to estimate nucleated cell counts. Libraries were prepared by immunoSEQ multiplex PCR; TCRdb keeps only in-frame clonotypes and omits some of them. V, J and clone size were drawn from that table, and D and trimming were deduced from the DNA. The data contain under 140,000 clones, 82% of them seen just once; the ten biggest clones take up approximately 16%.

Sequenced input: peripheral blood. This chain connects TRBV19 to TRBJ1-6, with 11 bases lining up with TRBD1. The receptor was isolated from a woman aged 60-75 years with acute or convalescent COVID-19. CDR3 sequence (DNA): TGTGCCAGTACCCCAGGACAGGGGGCTGGTACACCCCTCCACTTT. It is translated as CASTPGQGAGTPLHF.